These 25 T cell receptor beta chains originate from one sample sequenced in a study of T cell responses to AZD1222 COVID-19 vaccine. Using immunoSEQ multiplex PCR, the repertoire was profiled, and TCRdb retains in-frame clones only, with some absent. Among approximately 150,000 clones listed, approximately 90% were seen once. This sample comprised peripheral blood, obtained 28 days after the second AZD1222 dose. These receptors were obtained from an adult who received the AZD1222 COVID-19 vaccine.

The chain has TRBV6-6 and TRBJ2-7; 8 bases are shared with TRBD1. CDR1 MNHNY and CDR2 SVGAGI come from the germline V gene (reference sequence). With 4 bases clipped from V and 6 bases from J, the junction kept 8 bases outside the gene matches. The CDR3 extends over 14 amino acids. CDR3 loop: CASSWGTGLGEQYF. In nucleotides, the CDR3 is TGTGCCAGCAGTTGGGGGACAGGCCTGGGCGAGCAGTACTTC.

CDR3 DNA: TGTGCCAGCCTGGGGGGGGGTGATACTCAGCCCCAGCATTTT. Translating it yields CASLGGGDTQPQHF. The V and J genes are TRBV6-5 and TRBJ1-5, with D possibly TRBD1 on 5 matching bases. This CDR3 comprises 14 residues. Germline lookup yields CDR1 MNHEY and CDR2 SVGAGI. V lost 8 bases and J lost 6, with 17 bases in between.

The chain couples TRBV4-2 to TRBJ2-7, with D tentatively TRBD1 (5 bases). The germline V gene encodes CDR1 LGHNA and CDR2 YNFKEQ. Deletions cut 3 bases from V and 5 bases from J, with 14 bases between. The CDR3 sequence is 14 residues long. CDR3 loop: CASSHPDSPNEQYF. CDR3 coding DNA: TGTGCCAGCAGCCACCCCGACAGCCCCAACGAGCAGTACTTC.

CDR3 in DNA: TGTGCCAGCAGCTTGGCGGCTAGCGGGAGGTTACAAGAGACCCAGTACTTC. Protein: CASSLAASGRLQETQYF. The V and J genes are TRBV5-4 and TRBJ2-5; 11 nucleotides line up with TRBD2. The CDR3 sequence is 17 residues long. Germline assignment: CDR1 SGHNT and CDR2 YYREEE (reference sequence). Trimming cost V 0 bases and J 2 bases; bases outside gene matches: 6.

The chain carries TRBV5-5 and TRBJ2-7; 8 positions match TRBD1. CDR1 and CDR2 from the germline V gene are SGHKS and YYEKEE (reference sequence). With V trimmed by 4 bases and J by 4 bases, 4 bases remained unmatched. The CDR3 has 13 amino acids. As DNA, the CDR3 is TGTGCCAGCAGCGCCCGGGACAGGTACGAGCAGTACTTC. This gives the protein CASSARDRYEQYF. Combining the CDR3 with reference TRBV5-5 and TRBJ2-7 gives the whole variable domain DAGVTQSPTHLIKTRGQQVTLRCSPISGHKSVSWYQQVLGQGPQFIFQYYEKEERGRGNFPDRFSARQFPNYSSELNVNALLLGDSALYLCASSARDRYEQYFGPGTRLTVT.

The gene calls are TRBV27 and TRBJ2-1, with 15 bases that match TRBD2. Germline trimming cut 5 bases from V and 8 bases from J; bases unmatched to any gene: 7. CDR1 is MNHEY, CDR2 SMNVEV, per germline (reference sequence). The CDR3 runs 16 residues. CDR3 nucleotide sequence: TGTGCCAGCAGTCCCGGGACTAGCGGGAGGCAGGATGAGCAGTTCTTC. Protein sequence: CASSPGTSGRQDEQFF.

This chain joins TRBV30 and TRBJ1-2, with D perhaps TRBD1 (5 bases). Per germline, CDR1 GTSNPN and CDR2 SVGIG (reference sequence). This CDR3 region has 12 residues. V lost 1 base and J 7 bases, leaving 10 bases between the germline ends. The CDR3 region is CAWSGGGAGYTF. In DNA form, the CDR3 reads TGTGCCTGGAGTGGGGGGGGAGCTGGCTACACCTTC.

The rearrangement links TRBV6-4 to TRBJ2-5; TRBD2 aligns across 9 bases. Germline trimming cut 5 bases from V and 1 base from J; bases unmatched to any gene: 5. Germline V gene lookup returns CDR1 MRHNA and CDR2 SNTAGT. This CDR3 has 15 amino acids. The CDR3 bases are TGTGCCAGCAGTACAAATAGCGGGAGCCAAGAGACCCAGTACTTC. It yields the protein CASSTNSGSQETQYF.

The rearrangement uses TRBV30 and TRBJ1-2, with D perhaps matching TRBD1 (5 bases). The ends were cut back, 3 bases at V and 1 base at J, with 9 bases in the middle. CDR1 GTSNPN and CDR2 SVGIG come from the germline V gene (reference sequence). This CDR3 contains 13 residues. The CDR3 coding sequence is TGTGCCTGGAGCCCGGGGGTTAACTATGGCTACACCTTC. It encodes CAWSPGVNYGYTF.

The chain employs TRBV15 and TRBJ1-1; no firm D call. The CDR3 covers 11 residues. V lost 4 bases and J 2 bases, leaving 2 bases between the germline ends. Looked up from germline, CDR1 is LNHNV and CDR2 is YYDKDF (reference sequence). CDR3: CATSINTEAFF. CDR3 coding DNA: TGTGCCACCAGCATAAACACTGAAGCTTTCTTT. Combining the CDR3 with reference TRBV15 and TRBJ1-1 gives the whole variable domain DAMVIQNPRYQVTQFGKPVTLSCSQTLNHNVMYWYQQKSSQAPKLLFHYYDKDFNNEADTPDNFQSRRPNTSFCFLDIRSPGLGDTAMYLCATSINTEAFFGQGTRLTVV.

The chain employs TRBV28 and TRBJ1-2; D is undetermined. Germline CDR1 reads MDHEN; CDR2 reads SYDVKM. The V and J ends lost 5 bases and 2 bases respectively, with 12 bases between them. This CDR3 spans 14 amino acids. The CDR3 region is CASSPAGQNYGYTF. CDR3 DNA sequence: TGTGCCAGCAGTCCCGCCGGGCAGAACTATGGCTACACCTTC.

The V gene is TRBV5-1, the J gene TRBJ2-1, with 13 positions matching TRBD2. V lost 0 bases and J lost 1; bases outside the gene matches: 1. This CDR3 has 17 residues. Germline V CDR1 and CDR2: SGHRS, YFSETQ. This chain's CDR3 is CASSLGTSGSSYNEQFF. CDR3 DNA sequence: TGCGCCAGCAGCTTGGGGACTAGCGGGAGTTCCTACAATGAGCAGTTCTTC. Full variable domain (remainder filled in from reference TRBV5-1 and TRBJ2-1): KAGVTQTPRYLIKTRGQQVTLSCSPISGHRSVSWYQQTPGQGLQFLFEYFSETQRNKGNFPGRFSGRQFSNSRSEMNVSTLELGDSALYLCASSLGTSGSSYNEQFFGPGTRLTVL.

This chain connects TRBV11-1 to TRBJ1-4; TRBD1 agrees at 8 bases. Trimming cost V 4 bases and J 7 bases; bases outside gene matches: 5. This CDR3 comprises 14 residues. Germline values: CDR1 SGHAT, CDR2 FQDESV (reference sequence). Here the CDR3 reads CASSSGQGFEKLFF. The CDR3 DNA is TGTGCCAGCAGCTCCGGACAGGGTTTTGAAAAACTGTTTTTT.

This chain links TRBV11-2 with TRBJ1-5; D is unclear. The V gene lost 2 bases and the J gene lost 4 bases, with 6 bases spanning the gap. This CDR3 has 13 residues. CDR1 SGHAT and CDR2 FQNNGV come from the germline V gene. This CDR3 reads CASSLLSNQPQHF. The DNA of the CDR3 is TGTGCCAGCAGCTTACTCTCAAATCAGCCCCAGCATTTT.

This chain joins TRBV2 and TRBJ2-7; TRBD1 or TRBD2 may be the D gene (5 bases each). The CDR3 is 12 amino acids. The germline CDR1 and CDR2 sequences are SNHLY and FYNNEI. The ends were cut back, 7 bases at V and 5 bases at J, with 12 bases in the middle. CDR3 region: CASTLVGDEQYF. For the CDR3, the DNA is TGTGCCAGCACCCTAGTGGGGGACGAGCAGTACTTC. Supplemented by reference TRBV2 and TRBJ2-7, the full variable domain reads EPEVTQTPSHQVTQMGQEVILRCVPISNHLYFYWYRQILGQKVEFLVSFYNNEISEKSEIFDDQFSVERPDGSNFTLKIRSTKLEDSAMYFCASTLVGDEQYFGPGTRLTVT.

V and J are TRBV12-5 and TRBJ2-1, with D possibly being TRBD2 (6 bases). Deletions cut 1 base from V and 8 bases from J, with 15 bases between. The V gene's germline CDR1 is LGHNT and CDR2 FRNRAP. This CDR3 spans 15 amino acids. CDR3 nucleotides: TGTGCTAGTGGTTTGGCACCGGGACTCTCCTATGAGCAGTTCTTC. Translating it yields CASGLAPGLSYEQFF.

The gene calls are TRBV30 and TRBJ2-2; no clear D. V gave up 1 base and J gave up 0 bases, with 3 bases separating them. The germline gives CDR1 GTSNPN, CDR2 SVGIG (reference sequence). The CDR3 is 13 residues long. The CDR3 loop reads CAWSATNTGELFF. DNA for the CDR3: TGTGCCTGGAGTGCTACGAACACCGGGGAGCTGTTTTTT.

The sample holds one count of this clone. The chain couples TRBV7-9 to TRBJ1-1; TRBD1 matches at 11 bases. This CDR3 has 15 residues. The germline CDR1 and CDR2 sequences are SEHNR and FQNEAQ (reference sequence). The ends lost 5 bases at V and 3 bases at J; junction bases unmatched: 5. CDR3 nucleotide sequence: TGTGCCAGCAGCGGCCGGGACAGGGGGTACACTGAAGCTTTCTTT. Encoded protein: CASSGRDRGYTEAFF.

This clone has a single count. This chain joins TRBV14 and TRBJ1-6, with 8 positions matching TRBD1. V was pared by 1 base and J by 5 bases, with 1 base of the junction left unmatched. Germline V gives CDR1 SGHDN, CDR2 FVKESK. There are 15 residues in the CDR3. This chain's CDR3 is CASSQGTGNNSPLHF. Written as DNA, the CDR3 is TGTGCCAGCAGCCAAGGGACAGGGAATAATTCACCCCTCCACTTT.

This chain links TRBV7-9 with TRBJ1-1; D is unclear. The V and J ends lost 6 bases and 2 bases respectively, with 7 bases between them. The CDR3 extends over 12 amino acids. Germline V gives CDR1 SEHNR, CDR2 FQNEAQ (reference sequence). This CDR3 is CASRSGNTEAFF. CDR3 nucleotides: TGTGCCAGCAGAAGCGGAAACACTGAAGCTTTCTTT.

The CDR3 here is CSASPSTGALYEQYF. The CDR3 DNA is TGCAGCGCGTCGCCGTCGACAGGGGCCCTCTACGAGCAGTACTTC. The chain recombines TRBV29-1 with TRBJ2-7, with TRBD1 matching 8 bases. The CDR3 is 15 amino acids. From germline, CDR1 is SQVTM and CDR2 ANQGSEA. After removal of 7 bases from V and 3 bases from J, the junction contained 14 bases not matched to a gene.

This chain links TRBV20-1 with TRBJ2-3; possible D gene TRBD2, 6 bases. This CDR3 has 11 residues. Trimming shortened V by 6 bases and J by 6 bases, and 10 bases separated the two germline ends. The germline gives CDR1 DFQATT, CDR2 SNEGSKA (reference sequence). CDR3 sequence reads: CSAVRGDTQYF. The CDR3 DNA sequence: TGCAGTGCAGTACGGGGGGATACGCAGTATTTT.

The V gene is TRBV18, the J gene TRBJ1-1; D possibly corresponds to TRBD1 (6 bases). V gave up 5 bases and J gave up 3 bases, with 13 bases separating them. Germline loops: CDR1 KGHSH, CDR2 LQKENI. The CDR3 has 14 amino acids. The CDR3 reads CASSTGRGDTEAFF. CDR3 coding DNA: TGTGCCAGCTCAACGGGAAGGGGGGACACTGAAGCTTTCTTT.

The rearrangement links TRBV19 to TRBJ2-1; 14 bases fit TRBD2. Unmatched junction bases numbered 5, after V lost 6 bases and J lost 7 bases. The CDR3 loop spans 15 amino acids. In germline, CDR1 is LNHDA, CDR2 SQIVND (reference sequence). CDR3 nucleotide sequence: TGTGCCAGTAGAAGGGGGACTAGCGGGAGAAATGAGCAGTTCTTC. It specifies CASRRGTSGRNEQFF.

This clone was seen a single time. Written as DNA, the CDR3 is TGCAGCGTTACCCCCGGGACAGGTTCCTACGAGCAGTACTTC. This translates into CSVTPGTGSYEQYF. V and J are TRBV29-1 and TRBJ2-7, with TRBD1 matching 8 bases. V lost 5 bases and J lost 1; bases outside the gene matches: 7. The CDR3 has 14 amino acids. Germline loops: CDR1 SQVTM, CDR2 ANQGSEA.